The 13 T cell receptor beta chains below come from one sample, sequenced in a study of identical twins. TCRdb used MiXCR to reprocess the 5' RACE reads, holding one entry per CDR3 protein. The repertoire has roughly 480,000 distinct CDR3 sequences, approximately 24% of them found once; the top ten carry about 2.9%. In addition, the sample was reused for a study of T cells expressing NK-cell markers.

Sequencing was performed on CD4+ T cells sorted from blood. These receptors all come from a woman between 18 and 29 years old in good health.

V and J are TRBV20-1 and TRBJ2-7, with a possible D match to TRBD2 (6 bases). Germline V gene data show CDR1 as DFQATT and CDR2 as SNEGSKA (reference sequence). Trimming pared 5 bases from V and 1 base from J, leaving 9 bases between. The CDR3 runs 12 residues. The CDR3 is CSAGGLSYEQYF. DNA for the CDR3: TGCAGTGCTGGGGGACTTTCCTACGAGCAGTACTTC.

The rearrangement links TRBV9 to TRBJ2-1, with TRBD2 matching 8 bases. Per the germline V gene, CDR1 is SGDLS and CDR2 is YYNGEE. The CDR3 loop spans 16 amino acids. V lost 0 bases and J lost 2; bases outside the gene matches: 4. The CDR3 DNA reads as TGTGCCAGCAGCGTAGAGTCGGGGGGGCCCTACAATGAGCAGTTCTTC. This sequence encodes CASSVESGGPYNEQFF.

V gene TRBV20-1 combines with J gene TRBJ2-3; 7 nucleotides agree with TRBD1. This CDR3 is 14 amino acids long. The germline V gene encodes CDR1 DFQATT and CDR2 SNEGSKA (reference sequence). V gave up 2 bases and J gave up 2 bases; unmatched junction bases: 4. CDR3 loop: CSARPGQNTDTQYF. CDR3 DNA sequence: TGCAGTGCTAGACCGGGACAGAACACAGATACGCAGTATTTT.

V and J are TRBV30 and TRBJ2-4; D is unclear. This CDR3 has 13 amino acids. V lost 5 bases, J lost 0 bases, and 8 bases lay in between. The germline V gene has CDR1 GTSNPN and CDR2 SVGIG (reference sequence). CDR3 bases: TGTGCCTGGGGGTACACAGCCAAAAACATTCAGTACTTC. Protein product: CAWGYTAKNIQYF. The full variable domain, its missing parts supplied by reference TRBV30 and TRBJ2-4, is SQTIHQWPATLVQPVGSPLSLECTVEGTSNPNLYWYRQAAGRGLQLLFYSVGIGQISSEVPQNLSASRPQDRQFILSSKKLLLSDSGFYLCAWGYTAKNIQYFGAGTRLSVL.

The rearrangement links TRBV24-1 to TRBJ2-1; 9 positions match TRBD2. V was clipped by 6 bases and J by 4 bases; unmatched bases: 6. CDR1 is KGHDR and CDR2 is SFDVKD in the germline V gene. The CDR3 contains 15 residues. The CDR3 region has the DNA TGTGCCACCAGTCCCGCGGGAGGGAGATACAATGAGCAGTTCTTC. Residues: CATSPAGGRYNEQFF.

This sequence joins TRBV12-3 or TRBV12-4 and TRBJ2-7; TRBD1 is a possible D gene (6 bases). V shed 6 bases and J shed 6 bases, with 18 bases lying between them. CDR3 length: 14 residues. The CDR3 protein is CASSPSAEGGEQYF. CDR3 DNA: TGTGCCAGCAGCCCCAGCGCCGAAGGGGGCGAGCAGTACTTC.

The chain recombines TRBV6-1 with TRBJ1-1; D is uncertain. The V end was cut by 0 bases, the J end by 1 base, with 6 bases between. The CDR3 loop spans 14 amino acids. The V gene's germline CDR1 is MNHNS and CDR2 SASEGT. The CDR3 reads CASSEARANTEAFF. DNA of the CDR3: TGTGCCAGCAGTGAAGCAAGGGCGAACACTGAAGCTTTCTTT.

The rearrangement uses TRBV5-1 and TRBJ1-1, with TRBD1 identical over 7 bases. The CDR3 has 14 residues. The junction had 5 bases not matched to a gene; V was cut back by 5 bases and J by 1 base. Looked up from germline, CDR1 is SGHRS and CDR2 is YFSETQ. CDR3 sequence reads: CASRAGQTNTEAFF. CDR3 bases: TGCGCCAGCAGGGCGGGACAGACGAACACTGAAGCTTTCTTT.

This clonotype was seen a handful of times. The chain combines TRBV4-3 with TRBJ2-3; 12 positions match TRBD2. V shed 1 base, J shed 5 bases, and the junction held 4 bases outside the gene matches. Germline assignment: CDR1 LGHNA and CDR2 YSLEER. This CDR3 has 16 residues. This CDR3 is CASSQGTSGALDTQYF. The CDR3 coding sequence is TGCGCCAGCAGCCAAGGGACTAGCGGGGCCCTAGATACGCAGTATTTT.

V is TRBV5-6 and J is TRBJ2-4; 7 bases map to TRBD1. Germline CDR1 SGHDT, CDR2 YYEEEE. The junction had 4 bases not matched to a gene; V was cut back by 2 bases and J by 5 bases. CDR3 length: 14 residues. This chain's CDR3 is CASSFGTEENIQYF. CDR3 DNA: TGTGCCAGCAGCTTTGGGACAGAAGAAAACATTCAGTACTTC.

This chain connects TRBV20-1 to TRBJ2-1; 11 bases map to TRBD2. CDR3 size: 14 residues. Germline trimming cut 2 bases from V and 7 bases from J; bases unmatched to any gene: 4. The germline gives CDR1 DFQATT, CDR2 SNEGSKA (reference sequence). CDR3 sequence reads: CSARLAGGLNEQFF. The CDR3 bases are TGCAGTGCTAGACTAGCGGGGGGCCTAAATGAGCAGTTCTTC.

This chain connects TRBV5-5 to TRBJ1-2; D unclear. There are 14 residues in the CDR3. V shed 0 bases and J shed 0 bases, with 6 bases lying between them. Germline V lookup: CDR1 SGHKS, CDR2 YYEKEE (reference sequence). This CDR3 is CASSLEQTNYGYTF. The CDR3 nucleotides are TGTGCCAGCAGCTTGGAACAGACTAACTATGGCTACACCTTC.

The rearrangement uses TRBV3-1 and TRBJ2-1, with a weak D call TRBD2 (5 bases). The CDR3 has 14 residues. The V end lost 4 bases, the J end lost 7 bases, and 14 bases lay between the germline ends. Germline CDR1 reads LGHDT; CDR2 reads YNNKEL (reference sequence). The chain's CDR3 is CASSPYRETNEQFF. The CDR3 DNA is TGTGCCAGCAGCCCCTATAGGGAGACGAATGAGCAGTTCTTC.